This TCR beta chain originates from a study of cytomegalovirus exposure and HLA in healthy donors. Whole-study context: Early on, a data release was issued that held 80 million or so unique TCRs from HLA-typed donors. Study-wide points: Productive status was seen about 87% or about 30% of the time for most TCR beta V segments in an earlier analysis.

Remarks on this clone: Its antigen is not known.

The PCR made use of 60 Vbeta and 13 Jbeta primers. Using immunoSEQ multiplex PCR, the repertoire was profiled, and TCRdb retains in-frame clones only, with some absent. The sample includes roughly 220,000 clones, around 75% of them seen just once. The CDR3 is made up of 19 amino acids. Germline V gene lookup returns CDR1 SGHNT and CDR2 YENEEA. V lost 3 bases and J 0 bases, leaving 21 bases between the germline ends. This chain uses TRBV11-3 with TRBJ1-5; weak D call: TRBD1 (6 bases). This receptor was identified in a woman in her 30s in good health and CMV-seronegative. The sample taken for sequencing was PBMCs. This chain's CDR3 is CASSFEGGIRNNSNQPQHF. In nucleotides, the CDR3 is TGTGCCAGCAGCTTCGAAGGGGGAATTCGGAATAATAGCAATCAGCCCCAGCATTTT.